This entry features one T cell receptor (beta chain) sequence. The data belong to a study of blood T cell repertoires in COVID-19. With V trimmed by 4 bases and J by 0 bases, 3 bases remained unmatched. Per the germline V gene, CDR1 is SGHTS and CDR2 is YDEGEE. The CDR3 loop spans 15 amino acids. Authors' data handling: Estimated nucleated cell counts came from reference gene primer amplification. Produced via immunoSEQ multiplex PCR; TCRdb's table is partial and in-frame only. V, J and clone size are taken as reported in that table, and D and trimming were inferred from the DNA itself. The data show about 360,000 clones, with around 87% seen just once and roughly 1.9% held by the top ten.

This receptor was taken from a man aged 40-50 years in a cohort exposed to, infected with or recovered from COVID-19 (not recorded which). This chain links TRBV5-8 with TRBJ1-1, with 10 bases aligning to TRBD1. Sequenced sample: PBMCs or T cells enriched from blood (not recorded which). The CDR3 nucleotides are TGTGCCAGCAGCCCGACAGGGGGCCTGAACACTGAAGCTTTCTTT. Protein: CASSPTGGLNTEAFF.